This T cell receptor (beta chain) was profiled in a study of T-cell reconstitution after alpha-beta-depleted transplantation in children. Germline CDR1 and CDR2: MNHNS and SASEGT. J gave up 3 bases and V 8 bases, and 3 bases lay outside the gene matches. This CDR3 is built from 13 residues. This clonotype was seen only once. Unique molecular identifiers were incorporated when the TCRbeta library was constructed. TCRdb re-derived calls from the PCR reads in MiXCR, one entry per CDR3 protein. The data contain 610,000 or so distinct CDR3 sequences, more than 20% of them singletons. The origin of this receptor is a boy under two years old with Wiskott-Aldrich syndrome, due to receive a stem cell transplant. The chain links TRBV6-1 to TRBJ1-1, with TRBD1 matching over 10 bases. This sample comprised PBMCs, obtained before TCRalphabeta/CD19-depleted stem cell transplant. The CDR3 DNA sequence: TGTGCCAGCTGGACAGGGGGGCACACTGAAGCTTTCTTT. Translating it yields CASWTGGHTEAFF.